This passage covers 19 T cell receptor beta chains from one sample sequenced in a study of blood T cell repertoires in COVID-19. Only in-frame clones appear in the TCRdb table, and some are missing; sequencing was by immunoSEQ multiplex PCR. Of 95,000 to 110,000 clones in the sample, about nine tenths were seen once. Sequencing was done on a sample of peripheral blood. All receptors derive from a man aged 45 to 65 with acute or convalescent COVID-19.

V usage is TRBV11-3 and J usage is TRBJ2-1; 8 bases are shared with TRBD2. The germline CDR1 and CDR2 sequences are SGHNT and YENEEA. This CDR3 is built from 13 residues. The junction had 7 bases not matched to a gene; V was cut back by 6 bases and J by 9 bases. CDR3 nucleotides: TGTGCCAGCAGACTATCGGGAGGGTTTGAGCAGTTCTTC. It specifies CASRLSGGFEQFF. Supplemented by reference TRBV11-3 and TRBJ2-1, the full variable domain reads EAGVVQSPRYKIIEKKQPVAFWCNPISGHNTLYWYLQNLGQGPELLIRYENEEAVDDSQLPKDRFSAERLKGVDSTLKIQPAELGDSAVYLCASRLSGGFEQFFGPGTRLTVL.

This chain links TRBV4-1 with TRBJ1-4; TRBD1 is a possible D gene (5 bases). Germline CDR1 is MGHRA and CDR2 is YSYEKL. V lost 1 base to trimming and J lost 3 bases, with 9 bases between them. This CDR3 spans 15 amino acids. CDR3 in DNA: TGCGCCAGCAGCCAAGTTCCAGGGCCTAATGAAAAACTGTTTTTT. It translates to CASSQVPGPNEKLFF.

J is TRBJ2-7 and V is TRBV6-5; 7 nucleotides match TRBD1. Germline CDR1 and CDR2: MNHEY and SVGAGI. CDR3 length: 10 amino acids. The CDR3 region has the DNA TGTGGGACAGGTTCCTACGAGCAGTACTTC. Protein product: CGTGSYEQYF.

V is TRBV27 and J is TRBJ2-1; 7 bases line up with TRBD1. After removal of 3 bases from V and 7 bases from J, the junction contained 3 bases not matched to a gene. The CDR3 runs 13 residues. CDR1 and CDR2 (germline): MNHEY, SMNVEV (reference sequence). The CDR3 here is CASSFDRANEQFF. CDR3 bases: TGTGCCAGCAGTTTTGACAGGGCTAATGAGCAGTTCTTC.

This chain links TRBV9 with TRBJ2-1; 14 nucleotides align to TRBD2. This CDR3 has 14 amino acids. Germline trimming cut 4 bases from V and 9 bases from J; bases unmatched to any gene: 3. Germline V gene sequence: CDR1 SGDLS, CDR2 YYNGEE. The CDR3 region is CASSTGTSGSEQFF. The CDR3 DNA is TGTGCCAGCAGCACAGGGACTAGCGGGAGTGAGCAGTTCTTC.

The V call is TRBV15, the J call TRBJ2-1; D is possibly TRBD1 (5 bases). V was clipped by 1 base and J by 7 bases, with 8 bases between them. Germline assignment: CDR1 LNHNV and CDR2 YYDKDF (reference sequence). The CDR3 spans 13 residues. The CDR3 region has the DNA TGTGCCACCAGCAGAGCGACAGTAAATGAGCAGTTCTTC. Protein: CATSRATVNEQFF.

The V gene is TRBV4-1, the J gene TRBJ2-7; the match to TRBD1 covers 7 bases. The germline V gene has CDR1 MGHRA and CDR2 YSYEKL. The CDR3 sequence is 17 residues long. V was pared by 2 bases and J by 2 bases, with 12 bases of the junction left unmatched. Written as DNA, the CDR3 is TGCGCCAGCAGCCAACCCGCCCAAACAGGGGTCCCCTACGAGCAGTACTTC. Translation gives CASSQPAQTGVPYEQYF.

In its sample, this clone was seen once. The chain joins TRBV6-4 to TRBJ2-5; 12 bases are shared with TRBD2. Germline V gene lookup returns CDR1 MRHNA and CDR2 SNTAGT. With 6 bases clipped from V and 2 bases from J, the junction kept 4 bases outside the gene matches. The length of the CDR3 is 15 residues. The CDR3 DNA sequence: TGTGCCAGCAGCATGACTAGCGGGAGTCAAGAGACCCAGTACTTC. Residues: CASSMTSGSQETQYF.

The chain combines TRBV19 with TRBJ2-1; 13 bases match TRBD2. The length of the CDR3 is 18 residues. Per the germline V gene, CDR1 is LNHDA and CDR2 is SQIVND (reference sequence). V lost 3 bases and J lost 6; bases outside the gene matches: 11. In nucleotides, the CDR3 is TGTGCCAGTAGTATCGGGACTAGCGGGATACCCGAGCTCAATGAGCAGTTCTTC. This encodes CASSIGTSGIPELNEQFF. The full variable domain, completed using reference TRBV19 and TRBJ2-1, is DGGITQSPKYLFRKEGQNVTLSCEQNLNHDAMYWYRQDPGQGLRLIYYSQIVNDFQKGDIAEGYSVSREKKESFPLTVTSAQKNPTAFYLCASSIGTSGIPELNEQFFGPGTRLTVL.

The chain links TRBV28 to TRBJ2-5, with TRBD1 matching 7 bases. The germline gives CDR1 MDHEN, CDR2 SYDVKM. This CDR3 comprises 14 residues. V dropped 5 bases and J dropped 5; count of bases not matched to a gene: 8. The CDR3 DNA sequence: TGTGCCAGCAGTCCCGACAGGGCACAGGAGACCCAGTACTTC. This codes for CASSPDRAQETQYF.

The chain couples TRBV10-1 to TRBJ2-3; 12 bases fit TRBD2. This CDR3 is 14 amino acids long. Germline CDR1 reads WNHNN; CDR2 reads SYGVQD (reference sequence). Trimming cost V 5 bases and J 5 bases; bases outside gene matches: 2. CDR3 DNA sequence: TGCGCCAGCAGTCCGACTAGCGGGAGAGATACGCAGTATTTT. Protein sequence: CASSPTSGRDTQYF.

CDR3 sequence reads: CASSSRVANSPLHF. The CDR3 nucleotides read TGTGCCAGCAGCTCGAGGGTAGCTAATTCACCCCTCCACTTT. The rearrangement links TRBV5-4 to TRBJ1-6; unclear D gene. V was clipped by 3 bases and J by 6 bases, with 10 bases between them. The germline V gene encodes CDR1 SGHNT and CDR2 YYREEE (reference sequence). The CDR3 runs 14 residues.

This chain uses TRBV24-1 with TRBJ2-5; 12 bases map to TRBD1. V lost 1 base and J lost 7; bases outside the gene matches: 9. Looked up from germline, CDR1 is KGHDR and CDR2 is SFDVKD. CDR3 length: 17 residues. CDR3 in amino acids: CATSDLPGTGGGGTQYF. The CDR3 coding sequence is TGTGCCACCAGTGATTTACCCGGGACAGGGGGCGGTGGGACCCAGTACTTC.

In nucleotides, the CDR3 is TGTGCCAGCAGCGACGGACAGACCCTAACTAACTATGGCTACACCTTC. It translates to CASSDGQTLTNYGYTF. The rearrangement uses TRBV9 and TRBJ1-2; possibly TRBD1 for D (6 bases). There are 16 residues in the CDR3. The V end was cut by 3 bases, the J end by 0 bases, with 15 bases between. The germline V gene has CDR1 SGDLS and CDR2 YYNGEE.

The chain combines TRBV5-4 with TRBJ1-4; possible D gene TRBD1, 6 bases. CDR1 SGHNT and CDR2 YYREEE come from the germline V gene (reference sequence). The CDR3 is 14 residues long. Trimming shortened V by 2 bases and J by 8 bases, and 13 bases separated the two germline ends. As DNA, the CDR3 is TGTGCCAGCAGCTTCGGGGGGGCTCGAGAAAAACTGTTTTTT. Protein: CASSFGGAREKLFF.

This chain connects TRBV5-6 to TRBJ1-6; 8 nucleotides match TRBD1. Germline V gene lookup returns CDR1 SGHDT and CDR2 YYEEEE. The junction had 3 bases not matched to a gene; V was cut back by 0 bases and J by 10 bases. The CDR3 totals 14 residues. CDR3 sequence (DNA): TGTGCCAGCAGCTTGGGGACAGGGAAATCACCCCTCCACTTT. Translated, it gives CASSLGTGKSPLHF.

The genes are TRBV5-1 and TRBJ2-1, with TRBD2 as a possible D gene (6 bases). The CDR3 is made up of 15 amino acids. V was clipped by 1 base and J by 3 bases, with 11 bases between them. Germline V gene sequence: CDR1 SGHRS, CDR2 YFSETQ. In DNA, the CDR3 is TGCGCCAGCAGCTTGTTCCCGGGACTCTACAATGAGCAGTTCTTC. It is translated as CASSLFPGLYNEQFF.

V usage is TRBV6-5 and J usage is TRBJ1-1; D gene ambiguous. The CDR3 runs 15 residues. The V gene's germline CDR1 is MNHEY and CDR2 SVGAGI. V was trimmed by 3 bases and J by 0 bases, leaving 11 bases between them. CDR3 coding DNA: TGTGCCAGCAGTTATGATGCCCAGATGAACACTGAAGCTTTCTTT. Its protein is CASSYDAQMNTEAFF.

This sequence joins TRBV19 and TRBJ2-1; a weak D match, TRBD2 (5 bases). The CDR3 runs to 13 residues. V shed 3 bases and J shed 3 bases, with 6 bases lying between them. CDR1 and CDR2 from the germline V gene are LNHDA and SQIVND (reference sequence). CDR3 DNA sequence: TGTGCCAGTAGTATCGGGAACTACAATGAGCAGTTCTTC. Translation gives CASSIGNYNEQFF.